This record looks at one T cell receptor beta chain sequence and its context. What this receptor recognizes is not known. From the cysteine through the phenylalanine, the CDR3 covers 16 amino acids. No DNA was logged. From the germline V gene, CDR1 is SQVTM and CDR2 is ANQGSEA. The instrument given in TCRdb is NextSeq 550. The Human TCR Profiling Kit (MiLaboratory) was used to prepare UMI-labeled 5' RACE TRB cDNA libraries. The full amount of extracted RNA was used for cDNA synthesis, and the full amount of resulting cDNA was used for PCR amplification. The libraries were made side by side, with each library going through the same number of PCR cycles. The authors' pipeline ran thus. About 57,000 +/- 9,900 unique UMI-labeled TRB cDNA molecules per library were extracted with MIGEC and MiXCR, with at least two reads per UMI required. Each library averaged approximately 40,000 +/- 10,000 functional in-frame TRB CDR3 nucleotide clonotypes without stop codons. Diversity metrics, including normalized Shannon-Wiener and Chao1, were computed in VDJtools after downsampling to 5000 UMI-labeled TRB molecules per sample. Clonotype-size-weighted physicochemical properties of the central five CDR3 residues (interaction energy, strength, volume and Kidera factor 4) were computed in VDJtools. TCRdb reprocessed the public reads and reports one entry per CDR3 protein sequence, without DNA. TCRdb, rather than the study authors, made the V and J calls. The table for this sample records about 90,000 distinct CDR3 sequences. Clones ranked in the top ten supply 1.1% of the sample.

This specimen comes from a study of CXCR3-negative and CXCR3-positive naive CD8 T cells (dated 2019 in TCRdb). A note on the overall study: In total, 120 million to 150 million TRB reads were obtained, corresponding to roughly 1.5 +/- 0.3 million reads per library. TRBV-TRBJ cluster analysis included naive subsets from 5 or 6 donors and memory cells from 3 donors. The diversity and physicochemical repertoire analyses included 11 donors pooled from two independent experiments. What the research found in general, with its limitations: TRBV-TRBJ usage was similar between naive CXCR3-negative and CXCR3-positive cells from the same donor, while memory cells showed distinct patterns. Compared with CXCR3-negative naive cells, CXCR3-positive naive cells had TRB CDR3s with higher hydrophobicity (lower Kidera factor 4), lower energy, and higher strength and volume indices. Because CXCR3 expression was partially decreased after cryopreservation, freshly isolated PBMCs were used for most assays. Comparably high repertoire diversity was found in both naive subsets, whereas much lower repertoire diversity was found in memory CD8+ T cells. Surface CD5, linked to self-reactivity in mice, was comparable between naive subsets; TCR interaction strength was therefore also inferred from TRB CDR3 physicochemical properties.

For each CD8+ T cell subset, flow sorting was done in triplicate, and 300,000 to 350,000 cells per subset went directly into RLT lysis buffer. To exclude memory contaminants, naive CD8+ T cells were stringently defined as CD45RO-CCR7+CD27+CD95-. Using standard density gradient centrifugation, peripheral blood mononuclear cells were isolated from buffy coats. Naive CXCR3-negative and CXCR3-positive CD8+ T cells were flow-sorted using a FACSAria III. Total RNA was extracted from sorted cells using an RNeasy Mini Kit. Sequencing was performed on naive CXCR3- CD8+ T cells from blood. The label giving this sample's cell subset or site can be read as: CD45RO-CCR7+CD27+CD95- naive CD8+ T cells lacking CXCR3 (TNR3-). The receptor was derived from a human donor in good health. Some clones in this sample may be carry-over from other donors' samples. The chain is encoded by TRBV29-1 joined to TRBJ2-1; no DNA is available, so the TRBD2 call from TCRdb remains unchecked. The CDR3 protein: CSVEGHSGGGDNEQFF.